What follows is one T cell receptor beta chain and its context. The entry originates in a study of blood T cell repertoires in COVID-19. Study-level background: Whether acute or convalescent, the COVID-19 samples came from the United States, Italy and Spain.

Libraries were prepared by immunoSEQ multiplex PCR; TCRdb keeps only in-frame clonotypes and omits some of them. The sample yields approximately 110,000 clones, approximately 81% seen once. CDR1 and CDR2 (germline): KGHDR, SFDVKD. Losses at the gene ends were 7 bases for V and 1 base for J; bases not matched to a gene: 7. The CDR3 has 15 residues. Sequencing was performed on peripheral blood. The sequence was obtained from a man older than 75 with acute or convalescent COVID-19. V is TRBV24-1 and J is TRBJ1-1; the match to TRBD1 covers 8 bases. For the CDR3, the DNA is TGTGCCACCAGGGGCTCCGGGACAGGGAACACTGAAGCTTTCTTT. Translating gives CATRGSGTGNTEAFF.